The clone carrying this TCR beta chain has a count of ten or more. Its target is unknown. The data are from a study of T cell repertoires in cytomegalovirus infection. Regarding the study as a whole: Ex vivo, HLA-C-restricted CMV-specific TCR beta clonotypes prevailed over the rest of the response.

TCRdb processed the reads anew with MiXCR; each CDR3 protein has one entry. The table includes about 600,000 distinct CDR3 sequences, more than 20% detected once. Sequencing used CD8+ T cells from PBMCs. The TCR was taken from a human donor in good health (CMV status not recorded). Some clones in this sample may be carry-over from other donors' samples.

Here the CDR3 DNA reads TGTGCCAGCAGCCTAGTGGGGAACTCTGGAAACACCATATATTTT. This translates into CASSLVGNSGNTIYF. The rearrangement joins TRBV7-9 to TRBJ1-3; no definite D call. Germline values: CDR1 SEHNR, CDR2 FQNEAQ (reference sequence). Deletions cut 5 bases from V and 0 bases from J, with 11 bases between. The CDR3 is made up of 15 amino acids.